The 31 T cell receptor beta chains in this list originate from one sample, sequenced in a study of T cell responses to AZD1222 COVID-19 vaccine. This table comes from immunoSEQ multiplex PCR, and its TCRdb copy is limited to in-frame clones, with some not included. Of over 150,000 clones listed, approximately 90% are singletons. Here the sequenced sample was peripheral blood, taken on day 0 of AZD1222 vaccination. These receptors all come from an adult in good health.

This clone occurred once. This chain joins TRBV5-4 and TRBJ1-5; TRBD1 is a possible D gene (5 bases). From germline, CDR1 is SGHNT and CDR2 YYREEE (reference sequence). V lost 3 bases to trimming and J lost 2 bases, with 12 bases between them. There are 15 residues in the CDR3. The CDR3 sequence: CASSSQGTGNQPQHF. CDR3 DNA sequence: TGTGCCAGCAGCTCGCAGGGTACGGGCAATCAGCCCCAGCATTTT.

The rearrangement links TRBV11-2 to TRBJ2-7; a weak D match, TRBD2 (6 bases). Between the trimmed V and J ends, which lost 2 bases and 5 bases, there was a span of 10 bases. CDR1 and CDR2 from the germline V gene are SGHAT and FQNNGV. This CDR3 spans 13 amino acids. The CDR3 DNA follows: TGTGCCAGCAGCTTAAGCGGGCGCAACGAGCAGTACGTC. Its protein product is CASSLSGRNEQYV.

The rearrangement links TRBV5-6 to TRBJ2-6, with unresolved D. The CDR3 runs 13 residues. Trimming shortened V by 2 bases and J by 3 bases, and 3 bases separated the two germline ends. The germline CDR1 and CDR2 sequences are SGHDT and YYEEEE. In DNA, the CDR3 is TGTGCCAGCAGCTTTTTTGGGGCCAACGTCCTGACTTTC. This gives the protein CASSFFGANVLTF.

V and J are TRBV4-2 and TRBJ2-2; D might be TRBD2 (5 bases). V was cut by 0 bases and J by 1 base, with 6 bases left in between. Germline CDR1 and CDR2: LGHNA and YNFKEQ. The length of the CDR3 is 15 residues. CDR3 nucleotide sequence: TGTGCCAGCAGCCAAGAGCGGGTGAACACCGGGGAGCTGTTTTTT. Translated, it gives CASSQERVNTGELFF.

This clone came up once. This chain links TRBV4-2 with TRBJ1-6, with D uncertain. Germline V gives CDR1 LGHNA, CDR2 YNFKEQ. The CDR3 totals 12 residues. V was pared by 3 bases and J by 3 bases, with 0 bases between. The CDR3 region is CASSHYNSPLHF. For the CDR3, the DNA is TGTGCCAGCAGCCACTATAATTCACCCCTCCACTTT.

The genes are TRBV7-9 and TRBJ2-7; tentatively, D is TRBD1 or TRBD2 (5 bases each). V was trimmed by 1 base and J by 3 bases, leaving 10 bases between them. The CDR3 runs to 14 residues. The germline CDR1 and CDR2 sequences are SEHNR and FQNEAQ (reference sequence). CDR3 DNA sequence: TGTGCCAGCAGCTTAGGAGGGGAAGACTACGAGCAGTACTTC. Translated: CASSLGGEDYEQYF.

V gene TRBV11-2 combines with J gene TRBJ1-5; D perhaps matches TRBD1 (5 bases). This CDR3 region has 13 residues. The ends were cut back, 0 bases at V and 5 bases at J, with 5 bases in the middle. Per germline, CDR1 SGHAT and CDR2 FQNNGV. CDR3: CASSLDRDQPQHF. Here the CDR3 DNA reads TGTGCCAGCAGCTTAGACAGGGATCAGCCCCAGCATTTT.

The CDR3 is CSVGTSLDSPLHF. CDR3 DNA: TGCAGCGTAGGGACATCGTTGGATTCACCCCTCCACTTT. The chain links TRBV29-1 to TRBJ1-6, with a possible D match to TRBD1 (6 bases). The germline V gene has CDR1 SQVTM and CDR2 ANQGSEA. The CDR3 loop spans 13 amino acids. With 6 bases removed from V and 8 bases from J, the gap between germline ends came to 14 bases.

This clone was seen only once. The CDR3 DNA reads TGTGCCATCAGTGACCTCCGAAAAGGTCTTGAGGACGTTTGTCAGCCCCAGCATTTT. Protein product: CAISDLRKGLEDVCQPQHF. The V gene is TRBV10-3, the J gene TRBJ1-5; D is undetermined. The CDR3 is 19 residues long. Germline CDR1 reads ENHRY; CDR2 reads SYGVKD. Between the trimmed V and J ends, which lost 3 bases and 6 bases, there was a span of 27 bases.

The chain couples TRBV5-6 to TRBJ2-7, with TRBD1 matching 9 bases. Per germline, CDR1 SGHDT and CDR2 YYEEEE. J was trimmed by 3 bases and V by 5 bases; bases with no gene match: 6. The length of the CDR3 is 14 residues. The CDR3 loop is CASSPGQGLYEQYF. The CDR3 coding sequence is TGTGCCAGCAGTCCGGGACAGGGCCTCTACGAGCAGTACTTC.

This clone has just a few counts. V gene TRBV27 combines with J gene TRBJ1-2; TRBD1 might be the D (6 bases). The CDR3 consists of 13 residues. The V end lost 8 bases, the J end lost 7 bases, and 17 bases lay between the germline ends. The V gene's germline CDR1 is MNHEY and CDR2 SMNVEV (reference sequence). The CDR3 DNA reads as TGTGCCAGCCGTGCTGGGGGCGTCCCTGGCTACACCTTC. Its protein product is CASRAGGVPGYTF.

The V and J genes are TRBV6-5 and TRBJ1-1, with TRBD1 as a possible D gene (5 bases). V lost 6 bases, J lost 4 bases, and 12 bases lay in between. Germline CDR1 reads MNHEY; CDR2 reads SVGAGI. The CDR3 covers 13 residues. The CDR3, as DNA: TGTGCCAGCAGAGCTCCCGGGGGCACTGAAGCTTTCTTT. Protein sequence: CASRAPGGTEAFF.

The chain links TRBV11-2 to TRBJ2-3; 7 nucleotides match TRBD1. Per germline, CDR1 SGHAT and CDR2 FQNNGV. This CDR3 comprises 13 residues. V was pared by 0 bases and J by 10 bases, with 4 bases of the junction left unmatched. This CDR3 is CASSLDQGTAQYF. The CDR3 bases are TGTGCCAGCAGCTTAGATCAAGGGACAGCGCAGTATTTT.

In this sample, this clone turned up a few times. This chain links TRBV4-2 with TRBJ2-7, with 12 positions matching TRBD2. The CDR3 is 15 amino acids. CDR1 is LGHNA and CDR2 is YNFKEQ in the germline V gene. With V trimmed by 0 bases and J by 4 bases, 1 base remained unmatched. The DNA of the CDR3 is TGTGCCAGCAGCCAAGAGACTAGCGGGGGTTACGAGCAGTACTTC. This encodes CASSQETSGGYEQYF.

The chain joins TRBV9 to TRBJ2-1; the match to TRBD2 covers 10 bases. This CDR3 has 15 amino acids. CDR1 and CDR2 (germline): SGDLS, YYNGEE. V lost 4 bases and J lost 1; bases outside the gene matches: 2. In nucleotides, the CDR3 is TGTGCCAGCAGCCTAGCGGGGGCTTCCTACAATGAGCAGTTCTTC. Amino acid sequence: CASSLAGASYNEQFF.

The V and J genes are TRBV15 and TRBJ1-1, with TRBD1 matching over 7 bases. CDR1 and CDR2 (germline): LNHNV, YYDKDF (reference sequence). The CDR3 is made up of 16 amino acids. The trim removed 2 bases at V and 4 bases at J, leaving 10 bases unmatched. CDR3 sequence (DNA): TGTGCCACCAGCAGAAAACGGAGCCGGGACAGCACTGAAGCTTTCTTT. Translation gives CATSRKRSRDSTEAFF.

V gene TRBV4-3 combines with J gene TRBJ2-3; TRBD2 matches at 8 bases. Unmatched junction bases numbered 16, after V lost 1 base and J lost 1 base. This CDR3 is 20 amino acids long. From germline, CDR1 is LGHNA and CDR2 YSLEER. The CDR3: CASSQVGGMGAGARTDTQYF. CDR3 sequence (DNA): TGCGCCAGCAGCCAAGTAGGTGGAATGGGAGCGGGGGCCCGCACAGATACGCAGTATTTT.

The chain combines TRBV5-4 with TRBJ2-5, with TRBD1 identical over 9 bases. Trimming at V came to 3 bases and at J to 5 bases, leaving 5 bases not matched to a gene. Germline CDR1 SGHNT, CDR2 YYREEE (reference sequence). The CDR3 consists of 14 residues. This CDR3 is CASSSTGGRETQYF. CDR3 DNA sequence: TGTGCCAGCAGCTCGACAGGGGGTCGGGAGACCCAGTACTTC.

This clone has just one count. The chain combines TRBV7-8 with TRBJ2-7; 8 nucleotides agree with TRBD1. Germline lookup yields CDR1 SGHVS and CDR2 FQNEAQ. V shed 5 bases and J 4 bases; nucleotides not matched to a gene: 4. The CDR3 length is 13 residues. CDR3 in amino acids: CASSADRGYEQYF. The CDR3 coding sequence is TGTGCCAGCAGCGCCGACAGGGGTTACGAGCAGTACTTC.

This clone was observed a single time. The gene calls are TRBV4-3 and TRBJ2-2, with 7 positions matching TRBD1. This CDR3 spans 17 amino acids. After removal of 0 bases from V and 5 bases from J, the junction contained 9 bases not matched to a gene. Germline V lookup: CDR1 LGHNA, CDR2 YSLEER. CDR3: CASSQDVSGGKTGELFF. CDR3 in DNA: TGCGCCAGCAGCCAAGATGTCTCAGGGGGAAAAACCGGGGAGCTGTTTTTT.

The chain uses TRBV5-5 and TRBJ1-1; 12 bases match TRBD1. This CDR3 region has 16 residues. The germline gives CDR1 SGHKS, CDR2 YYEKEE (reference sequence). Trimming cost V 3 bases and J 1 base; bases outside gene matches: 4. The CDR3 sequence is CASSWDRGHQNTEAFF. The CDR3 bases are TGTGCCAGCAGCTGGGACAGGGGGCATCAGAACACTGAAGCTTTCTTT.

This chain uses TRBV5-4 with TRBJ1-5, with a tentative D call TRBD1 (5 bases). The V gene's germline CDR1 is SGHNT and CDR2 YYREEE (reference sequence). With 1 base removed from V and 3 bases from J, the gap between germline ends came to 14 bases. The CDR3 is 16 residues long. The CDR3 protein is CASSLWGGGDNQPQHF. The CDR3 nucleotides are TGTGCCAGCAGCTTGTGGGGTGGGGGGGACAATCAGCCCCAGCATTTT.

V gene TRBV7-9 combines with J gene TRBJ2-3, with D perhaps TRBD2 (5 bases). The CDR3 spans 12 residues. V dropped 4 bases and J dropped 3 bases, with 5 bases sitting between them. Germline-derived CDR1 and CDR2 are SEHNR and FQNEAQ (reference sequence). Here the CDR3 DNA reads TGTGCCAGCAGCTCGGGGACAGATACGCAGTATTTT. It is translated as CASSSGTDTQYF.

J is TRBJ1-6 and V is TRBV9; D possibly corresponds to TRBD1 (5 bases). Looked up from germline, CDR1 is SGDLS and CDR2 is YYNGEE. The V gene lost 2 bases and the J gene lost 5 bases, with 14 bases spanning the gap. This CDR3 spans 16 amino acids. CDR3 DNA sequence: TGTGCCAGCAGCGTCGACTCTCGGGGGGATAATTCACCCCTCCACTTT. This encodes CASSVDSRGDNSPLHF.

The gene calls are TRBV5-5 and TRBJ1-5, with D unclear. Trimming stripped 0 bases from V and 4 bases from J, with 20 bases between. The germline V gene has CDR1 SGHKS and CDR2 YYEKEE (reference sequence). The CDR3 contains 18 residues. The CDR3 bases are TGTGCCAGCAGCTTGGGATACTCCGGGCATCAGATTAATCAGCCCCAGCATTTT. It specifies CASSLGYSGHQINQPQHF. The complete variable domain, with remaining parts taken from reference TRBV5-5 and TRBJ1-5, reads DAGVTQSPTHLIKTRGQQVTLRCSPISGHKSVSWYQQVLGQGPQFIFQYYEKEERGRGNFPDRFSARQFPNYSSELNVNALLLGDSALYLCASSLGYSGHQINQPQHFGDGTRLSIL.

The gene calls are TRBV5-1 and TRBJ2-7, with D perhaps matching TRBD1 or TRBD2 (5 bases each). Per germline, CDR1 SGHRS and CDR2 YFSETQ. The V end was cut by 4 bases, the J end by 5 bases, with 22 bases between. The CDR3 is made up of 16 amino acids. In DNA form, the CDR3 reads TGCGCCAGCAGCACCGGGCTCAGGGACGTCGGCAACGAGCAGTACTTC. The encoded protein is CASSTGLRDVGNEQYF.

The sample holds one count of this clone. The chain couples TRBV4-3 to TRBJ2-7; 9 positions agree with TRBD1. V shed 3 bases, J shed 1 base, and the junction held 4 bases outside the gene matches. The CDR3 is 15 amino acids. The germline V gene has CDR1 LGHNA and CDR2 YSLEER. CDR3 loop: CASSQRQGVSYEQYF. In DNA, the CDR3 is TGCGCCAGCAGCCAGAGACAGGGGGTTTCCTACGAGCAGTACTTC.

The rearrangement joins TRBV18 to TRBJ2-7; D is perhaps TRBD1 or TRBD2 (5 bases each). With 1 base removed from V and 5 bases from J, the gap between germline ends came to 12 bases. The CDR3 loop spans 14 amino acids. Germline-derived CDR1 and CDR2 are KGHSH and LQKENI. As DNA, the CDR3 is TGTGCCAGCTCACCACTCGGCAGGGACCACGAGCAGTACGTC. Its translation is CASSPLGRDHEQYV.

The CDR3 bases are TGTGCCAGCACCCCGGGACAGGGTAGCTACAATGAGCAGTTCTTC. Translating it yields CASTPGQGSYNEQFF. The rearrangement links TRBV21-1 to TRBJ2-1; the table's D call TRBD1 went unverified against the DNA. TRBV21-1 is an annotated pseudogene. The CDR3 extends over 15 amino acids.

V is TRBV28 and J is TRBJ2-7, with a tentative D call TRBD2 (6 bases). This CDR3 has 19 amino acids. The V end was cut by 6 bases, the J end by 0 bases, with 27 bases between. Germline V CDR1 and CDR2: MDHEN, SYDVKM. The DNA of the CDR3 is TGTGCCAGCAGCACATCCCCCGGGGGTTCGTCCCATTACTCCTACGAGCAGTACTTC. Its translation is CASSTSPGGSSHYSYEQYF.

This clone has only one observation. The chain recombines TRBV15 with TRBJ1-5; D is ambiguous. Trimming removed 0 bases at V and 3 bases at J, with 9 bases between. Germline V CDR1 and CDR2: LNHNV, YYDKDF (reference sequence). This CDR3 is built from 15 residues. The CDR3 DNA follows: TGTGCCACCAGCAGAGATGGCGGATACAATCAGCCCCAGCATTTT. Protein: CATSRDGGYNQPQHF.